A single sample gave rise to the 10 T cell receptor beta chains below, sequenced in a study of blood T cell repertoires in COVID-19. Clones were sequenced by immunoSEQ multiplex PCR, and TCRdb holds only the in-frame ones, with some missing. The sample includes more than 100,000 clones, 85% to 90% of them seen just once. The sequenced material came from peripheral blood. The receptor set was obtained from a man in his fifties or sixties with active or convalescent COVID-19.

The rearrangement joins TRBV28 to TRBJ1-5; 8 nucleotides line up with TRBD1. The CDR3 extends over 13 amino acids. CDR1 is MDHEN and CDR2 is SYDVKM in the germline V gene. Germline trimming cut 8 bases from V and 1 base from J; bases unmatched to any gene: 1. In DNA form, the CDR3 reads TGTGCCAGCGACAGGGGAAGCAATCAGCCCCAGCATTTT. It specifies CASDRGSNQPQHF.

The V gene is TRBV15, the J gene TRBJ2-7; 13 nucleotides line up with TRBD2. J was trimmed by 3 bases and V by 2 bases; bases with no gene match: 4. Per germline, CDR1 LNHNV and CDR2 YYDKDF (reference sequence). The CDR3 extends over 16 amino acids. The CDR3 is CATSRPRTSGSYEQYF. In DNA form, the CDR3 reads TGTGCCACCAGCAGACCTCGGACTAGCGGGAGCTACGAGCAGTACTTC.

The CDR3 DNA follows: TGCAGCGTTGAAGATCTTAGACTAGCGGAAACTAAGCCGCAAGAGACCCAGTACTTC. Protein product: CSVEDLRLAETKPQETQYF. The chain employs TRBV29-1 and TRBJ2-5; TRBD2 aligns across 9 bases. CDR1 and CDR2 from the germline V gene are SQVTM and ANQGSEA. The CDR3 is made up of 19 amino acids. Trimming cost V 0 bases and J 2 bases; bases outside gene matches: 16.

The CDR3 DNA reads TGTGCCAGCAGATCTAGCGGGAGCTCCTACGAGCAGTACTTC. Translating gives CASRSSGSSYEQYF. V gene TRBV2 combines with J gene TRBJ2-7, with 10 positions matching TRBD2. This CDR3 region has 14 residues. The junction had 2 bases not matched to a gene; V was cut back by 6 bases and J by 0 bases. Germline V gene lookup returns CDR1 SNHLY and CDR2 FYNNEI. The full variable domain, with the rest looked up from reference TRBV2 and TRBJ2-7, is EPEVTQTPSHQVTQMGQEVILRCVPISNHLYFYWYRQILGQKVEFLVSFYNNEISEKSEIFDDQFSVERPDGSNFTLKIRSTKLEDSAMYFCASRSSGSSYEQYFGPGTRLTVT.

The chain recombines TRBV18 with TRBJ2-1; 7 bases align to TRBD1. The CDR3 loop spans 14 amino acids. V lost 3 bases, J lost 5 bases, and 4 bases stayed unmatched. CDR1 and CDR2 from the germline V gene are KGHSH and LQKENI. The CDR3 bases are TGTGCCAGCTCACCTCGAAGGGGGCACAATGAGCAGTTCTTC. Its protein is CASSPRRGHNEQFF.

The chain's CDR3 is CASSQVNQGGGGEKLFF. The CDR3 DNA reads TGTGCCAGCAGCCAAGTTAACCAGGGTGGCGGGGGTGAAAAACTGTTTTTT. J is TRBJ1-4 and V is TRBV4-2, with TRBD1 as a possible D gene (5 bases). V was clipped by 1 base and J by 7 bases, with 19 bases between them. The CDR3 has 17 residues. CDR1 is LGHNA, CDR2 YNFKEQ, per germline.

In this sample, this clone turned up once. The J gene is TRBJ1-6, the V gene TRBV6-5, with a tentative D call TRBD1 (6 bases). The CDR3 length is 14 residues. V was shortened by 6 bases and J by 9 bases, with 15 bases between the two germline ends. The germline gives CDR1 MNHEY, CDR2 SVGAGI. The CDR3, as DNA: TGTGCCAGCAGCAACAGGGAATCAAGTTCACCCCTCCACTTT. It codes for CASSNRESSSPLHF.

The CDR3 loop is CATSEPTGTGYEQFF. The CDR3 DNA reads TGTGCCACCAGTGAGCCAACCGGGACAGGGTATGAGCAGTTCTTC. The chain carries TRBV24-1 and TRBJ2-1; TRBD1 matches at 9 bases. The germline V gene encodes CDR1 KGHDR and CDR2 SFDVKD. The CDR3 consists of 15 residues. V lost 4 bases, J lost 8 bases, and 8 bases stayed unmatched.

V and J are TRBV18 and TRBJ2-2; D unresolved. This CDR3 contains 14 residues. V was shortened by 0 bases and J by 3 bases, with 5 bases between the two germline ends. Germline CDR1 reads KGHSH; CDR2 reads LQKENI. The CDR3 nucleotides read TGTGCCAGCTCACCACCGTCAGACACCGGGGAGCTGTTTTTT. Translating it yields CASSPPSDTGELFF. The full variable domain, completed using reference TRBV18 and TRBJ2-2, is NAGVMQNPRHLVRRRGQEARLRCSPMKGHSHVYWYRQLPEEGLKFMVYLQKENIIDESGMPKERFSAEFPKEGPSILRIQQVVRGDSAAYFCASSPPSDTGELFFGEGSRLTVL.

The V gene is TRBV11-2, the J gene TRBJ2-7; 7 bases match TRBD2. Germline lookup yields CDR1 SGHAT and CDR2 FQNNGV. The CDR3 loop spans 15 amino acids. J gave up 0 bases and V 0 bases, and 2 bases lay outside the gene matches. CDR3 bases: TGTGCCAGCAGCTTAGATGGCGGGAGCTCCTACGAGCAGTACTTC. It translates to CASSLDGGSSYEQYF.